This TCR beta chain appears in the sequencing data of a study of blood T cell repertoires in COVID-19. Study information: Some COVID-19 samples were acute and others convalescent; all came from the United States, Italy and Spain. PBMCs, B-cell-depleted T cells, or T cells were the source of the cDNA or gDNA that made up the material.

In the source study's methods: Estimation of nucleated cell counts relied on the amplification of reference gene primers. Method: immunoSEQ multiplex PCR; TCRdb's copy keeps in-frame clones and lacks some. That table supplies the V and J calls and clone size; D and trimming were determined from the DNA. The sample carries roughly 100,000 clones, about 91% recorded once. The receptor comes from a human donor in a cohort sampled during active COVID-19. Sequenced input: peripheral blood.

CDR3 in amino acids: CARRGRGSPLHF. Here the CDR3 DNA reads TGTGCTCGTCGGGGCAGGGGCTCACCCCTCCACTTT. This sequence joins TRBV30 and TRBJ1-6; a weak D match, TRBD1 (6 bases). The CDR3 runs to 12 residues. CDR1 and CDR2 (germline): GTSNPN, SVGIG (reference sequence).